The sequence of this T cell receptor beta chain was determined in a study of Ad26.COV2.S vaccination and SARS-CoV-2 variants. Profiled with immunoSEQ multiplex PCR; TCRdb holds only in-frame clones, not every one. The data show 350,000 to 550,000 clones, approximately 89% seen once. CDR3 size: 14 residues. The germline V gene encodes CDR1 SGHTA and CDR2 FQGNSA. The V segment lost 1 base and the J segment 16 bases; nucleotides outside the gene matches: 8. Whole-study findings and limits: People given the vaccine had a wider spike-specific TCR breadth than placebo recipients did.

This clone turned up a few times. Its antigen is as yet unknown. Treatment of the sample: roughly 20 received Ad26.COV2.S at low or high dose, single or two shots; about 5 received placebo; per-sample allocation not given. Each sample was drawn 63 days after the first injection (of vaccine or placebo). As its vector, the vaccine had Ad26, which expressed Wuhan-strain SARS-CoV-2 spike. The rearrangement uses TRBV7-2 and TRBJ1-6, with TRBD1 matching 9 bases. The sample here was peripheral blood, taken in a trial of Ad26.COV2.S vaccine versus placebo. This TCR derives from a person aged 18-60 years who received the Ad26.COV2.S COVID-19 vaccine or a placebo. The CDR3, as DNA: TGTGCCAGCAGCTTAGGAGATGGGACAGGGAGACTCCACTTT. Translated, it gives CASSLGDGTGRLHF.